The sequence of this T cell receptor beta chain was determined in a study of PD-L1 blockade in urothelial cancer. The CDR3 sequence is 13 residues long. Trimming cost V 3 bases and J 5 bases; bases outside gene matches: 5. Germline CDR1 GTSNPN, CDR2 SVGIG (reference sequence). Time point denoted: peripheral blood 6 weeks after treatment start. Sequenced by immunoSEQ multiplex PCR; TCRdb stores in-frame clones only, minus some. The sample includes 83,000 or so clones, approximately 87% of them seen just once. The material sequenced was PBMCs, taken around atezolizumab (anti-PD-L1) treatment. The chain uses TRBV30 and TRBJ1-2; 8 bases line up with TRBD1. This clonotype was obtained from a man aged 70-80 years with urothelial cancer. The CDR3 spells CAWRDRDRYGYTF. The CDR3 nucleotides are TGTGCCTGGAGGGACAGGGACAGATATGGCTACACCTTC.